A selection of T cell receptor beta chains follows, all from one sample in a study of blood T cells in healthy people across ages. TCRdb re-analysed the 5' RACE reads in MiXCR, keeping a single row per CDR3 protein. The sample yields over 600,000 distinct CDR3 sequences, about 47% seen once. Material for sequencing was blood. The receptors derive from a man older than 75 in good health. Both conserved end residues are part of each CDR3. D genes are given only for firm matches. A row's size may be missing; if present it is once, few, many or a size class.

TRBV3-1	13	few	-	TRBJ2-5	TGTGCCAGCGGGGGGGGGCCGCAAGAGACCCAGTACTTC	CASGGGPQETQYF
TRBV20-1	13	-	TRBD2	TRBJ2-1	TGCAGGATTATAGCGGGACCGTACAATGAGCAGTTCTTC	CRIIAGPYNEQFF
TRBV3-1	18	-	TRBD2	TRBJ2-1	TGTGCCAGCAGCCAAAAGGGACTAGCGGAGAGGGGGTGGAATGAGCAGTTCTTC	CASSQKGLAERGWNEQFF
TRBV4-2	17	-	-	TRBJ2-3	TGTGCCAGCAGCCAAGATTCTGGGACTGCGGCCGCAGATACGCAGTATTTT	CASSQDSGTAAADTQYF
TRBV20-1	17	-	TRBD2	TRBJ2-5	TGCAATGCTAGCCCCTCGGGTGCGGGAGATTTTGAAGAGGCCCAGTACTTC	CNASPSGAGDFEEAQYF
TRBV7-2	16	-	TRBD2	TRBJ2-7	TGTGCCAGCAGCTTAATTGCGGGAGGGAGAAACTACGAGCAGTACTTC	CASSLIAGGRNYEQYF
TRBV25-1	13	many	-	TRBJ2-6	TGTGCCAGCAGTGACTCTGGGGCCAACGTCCTGACTTTC	CASSDSGANVLTF
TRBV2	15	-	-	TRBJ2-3	TGTGCCCCTACGTCGGGGGGCCAGTACGGAGATACGCAGTATTTT	CAPTSGGQYGDTQYF
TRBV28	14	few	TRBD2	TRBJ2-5	TGTGCCAGCAGTGGACTAGCGGGACGGGAGACCCAGTACTTC	CASSGLAGRETQYF
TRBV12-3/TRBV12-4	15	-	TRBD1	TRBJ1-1	TGTGCCGGCCAGCAGGGGGGATCAGCGAACACTGAAGCTTTCTTT	CAGQQGGSANTEAFF
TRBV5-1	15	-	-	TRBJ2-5	TGCGCCAGCAGCTTGGAACAGGTCGTAGAAGAGACCCAGTACTTC	CASSLEQVVEETQYF
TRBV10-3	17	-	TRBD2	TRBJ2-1	TGTGCCATCAGGGATTTACTCGAGCGGGGGGGCGGCAATGAGCAGTTCTTC	CAIRDLLERGGGNEQFF
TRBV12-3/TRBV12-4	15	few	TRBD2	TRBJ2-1	TGTGCCAGCAGTTCAAGACTAGCGAACTACAATGAGCAGTTCTTC	CASSSRLANYNEQFF
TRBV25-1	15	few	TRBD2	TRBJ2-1	TGTGCCAGCAGTGGACTAGCGGGAGGGCACAATGAGCAGTTCTTC	CASSGLAGGHNEQFF
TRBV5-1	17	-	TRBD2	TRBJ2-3	TGCGCCAGCAGCGCCTGGACTAGCGGGAGGGCCGAAGATACGCAGTATTTT	CASSAWTSGRAEDTQYF
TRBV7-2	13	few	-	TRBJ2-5	TGTGCCAGCAGCTTAGGTTTATTAGAGACCCAGTACTTC	CASSLGLLETQYF
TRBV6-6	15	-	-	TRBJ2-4	TGTGCCAGCAGTTACTGGGGGGAGGCCAAAAACATTCAGTACTTC	CASSYWGEAKNIQYF
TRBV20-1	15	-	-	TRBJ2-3	TGCAGTGCTACCAACCGTGGGTCAAACACAGATACGCAGTATTTT	CSATNRGSNTDTQYF
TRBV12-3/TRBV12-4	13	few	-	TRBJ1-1	TGTGCCAGCGGGAAAACGGGGAGGACTGAAGCTTTCTTT	CASGKTGRTEAFF
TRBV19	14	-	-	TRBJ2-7	TGTGCCAGTAGTGTGACTCCCCATACAGACGAGCAGTACTTC	CASSVTPHTDEQYF
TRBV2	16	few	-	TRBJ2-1	TGTGCCAGCAGTGAAGCCGGGGGCTTCGGGACCAATGAGCAGTTCTTC	CASSEAGGFGTNEQFF
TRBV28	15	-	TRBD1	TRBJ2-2	TGTGCCAGCAGTTACAGGGGGCTAGGGACCGGGGAGCTGTTTTTT	CASSYRGLGTGELFF
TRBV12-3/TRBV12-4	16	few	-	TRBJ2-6	TGTGCCAGCAGCCCCAACAGGGCCTCTGGGGCCAACGTCCTGACTTTC	CASSPNRASGANVLTF
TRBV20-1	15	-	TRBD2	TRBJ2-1	TGCAGTGCTGCCCCCACGGGAGGGTTCTACAATGAGCAGTTCTTC	CSAAPTGGFYNEQFF
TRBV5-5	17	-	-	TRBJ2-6	TGTGCCAGCAGCTTGGAGGGCTTCTACTCTGGGGCCAACGTCCTGACTTTC	CASSLEGFYSGANVLTF
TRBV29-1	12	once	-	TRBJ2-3	TGCAGCGTTGTTCGGGGAGCAGATACGCAGTATTTT	CSVVRGADTQYF
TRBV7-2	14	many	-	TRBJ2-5	TGTGCCAGCAGCTTAGCGCACCTGACGGAGACCCAGTACTTC	CASSLAHLTETQYF
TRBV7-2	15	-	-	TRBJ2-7	TGTGCCAGCAGTTTAGTAGTGGGAGGTGGTTACGAGCAGTACTTC	CASSLVVGGGYEQYF
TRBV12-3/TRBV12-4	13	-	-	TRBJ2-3	TGTGCCAGCAGTGCCTCCAGCACAGATACGCAGTATTTT	CASSASSTDTQYF
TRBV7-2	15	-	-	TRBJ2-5	TGTGCCAGCAGCCCCCGGGACTTGCCCTCGACTGAGCAGTACTTC	CASSPRDLPSTEQYF
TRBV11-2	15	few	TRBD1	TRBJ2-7	TGTGCCAGCAGCCCACGCGGGACAGGGGGTAACGAGCAGTACTTC	CASSPRGTGGNEQYF
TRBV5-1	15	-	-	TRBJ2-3	TGCGCCAGCAGCTTGGCGGCGGGAACGAGGGATACGCAGTATTTT	CASSLAAGTRDTQYF
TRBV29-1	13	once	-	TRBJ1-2	TGCAGCGTTGCCCAGGACCGCAGCTATGGCCACACCTTC	CSVAQDRSYGHTF
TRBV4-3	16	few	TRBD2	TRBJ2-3	TGCGCCAGCAGCCAAGAGACTAGCTCAAAGGCGGATACGCAGTATTTT	CASSQETSSKADTQYF
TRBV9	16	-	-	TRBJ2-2	TGTGCCAGCAGCGTATTAGCGGACGGGGACACCGGGGAGCTGTTTTTT	CASSVLADGDTGELFF
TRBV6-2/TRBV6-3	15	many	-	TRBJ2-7	TGTGCCAGCAGTTACTCAACTACCTCTACCTACGAGCAGTACTTC	CASSYSTTSTYEQYF
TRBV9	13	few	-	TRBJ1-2	TGTGCCAGCAGCGTAGATTTTGACTATGGCTACACCTTC	CASSVDFDYGYTF
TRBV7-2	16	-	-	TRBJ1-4	TGTGCCAGCAGCTTAGTGGTCGGGGCTCAGGATGAAAAACTGTTTTTT	CASSLVVGAQDEKLFF
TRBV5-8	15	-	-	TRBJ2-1	TGTGCCAGCAGCCCAAGGGGCCAGAGAAACAATGAGCAGTTCTTC	CASSPRGQRNNEQFF
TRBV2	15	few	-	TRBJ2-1	TGTGCCAGCAGTTCGGGACTCTCCCGACGAGGAGAGCAGTTCTTC	CASSSGLSRRGEQFF
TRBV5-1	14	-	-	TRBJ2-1	TGCGCCAGCAGCGCCGACCTAGAGTACAATGAGCAGTTCTTC	CASSADLEYNEQFF
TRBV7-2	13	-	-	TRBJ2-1	TGTGCCAGCAGCGGACCAGGGAATCCTGAGCAGTTCTTC	CASSGPGNPEQFF
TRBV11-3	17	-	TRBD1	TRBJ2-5	TGTGCCAGCAGCTTAAGGGCAGGGGGCGCGGAGGGAGAGACCCAGTACTTC	CASSLRAGGAEGETQYF
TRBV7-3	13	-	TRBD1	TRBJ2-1	TGTGCCAGCAGCCCACAGGGGACCAATGAGCAGTTCTTC	CASSPQGTNEQFF
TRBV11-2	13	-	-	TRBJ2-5	TGTGCCAGCAGCCAAGGACAGCAAGAGGCCCAGTACTTC	CASSQGQQEAQYF
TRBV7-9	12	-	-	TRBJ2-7	TGTGCCAGCAGGCAAGGGGGGGGCGAGCAGTACTTC	CASRQGGGEQYF
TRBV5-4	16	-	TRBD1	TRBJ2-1	TGTGCCAGCAGCTACCCGGGACAGGGTGCGGGCAATGAGCAGTTCTTC	CASSYPGQGAGNEQFF
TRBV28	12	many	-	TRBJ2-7	TGTGCCAGCAGTCCGTGGGAGAGCGAGCAGTACTTC	CASSPWESEQYF
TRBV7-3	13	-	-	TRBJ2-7	TGTGCCGGCAGCTTAACAGGGCTGGGCGAGCAGTACTTC	CAGSLTGLGEQYF
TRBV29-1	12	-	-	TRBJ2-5	TGCAGCGTTGAAGAGGGAGCTGGCATCCAGTACTTC	CSVEEGAGIQYF
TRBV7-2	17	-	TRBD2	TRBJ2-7	TGTGCCAGCAGGGGGGGGACTAGCGGGATAACCCCCTACGAGCAGTACTTC	CASRGGTSGITPYEQYF
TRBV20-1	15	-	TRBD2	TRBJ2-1	TGCAGTGCTGCCCGCCTAGCGGGGACGGATTATGGGCAGTTCTTC	CSAARLAGTDYGQFF